This T cell receptor beta chain was identified during a study of beta chain features in type 1 diabetes (dated 2018 in TCRdb). Background for the entire study: Mean age, gender distribution, total cell number and subset yield were not different between patients and healthy donors. A total of 85 million to 140 million sorted cells were examined across all samples, and the number of cells per subset was strongly correlated with RNA yield. The study compared TCRB repertoires of sorted circulating CD4+ T cell subsets between recently diagnosed type 1 diabetes patients and matched healthy donors. Regulatory and stem cell-like memory subsets were obtained from only 8 patients and roughly 8 healthy donors, while naive and central memory subsets were obtained from all 28 donors. General study outcomes and caveats: The naive, central memory and regulatory TCRB repertoires appeared to resemble one another more closely among patients than among healthy donors. PCR might favor shorter templates, but patient and control samples were amplified and corrected together, so any skew would affect both groups equally. A moderate but significant shortening of TCRB CDR3 length was observed in type 1 diabetes patients in all four CD4+ subsets. Because cDNA was sequenced instead of genomic DNA, highly expressing activated cells could be over-represented, though the groups showed no difference in activation or CD3 levels. At VDJ recombination sites, type 1 diabetes patients had fewer insertions and more deleted nucleotides, which implies abnormalities in thymic rearrangement. HLA sub-analyses involved small numbers of individuals, so any influence of HLA type on TCRB rearrangement remained unresolved.

Each donor gave one peripheral blood draw, averaging approximately 0.12 L, which was collected into heparinised tubes. Using a panel that included CD45RO, CCR7, CD25, CD127, CD95 and CD27, naive, central memory, regulatory and stem cell-like memory CD4+ T cells were sorted on a BD FACSAria II. Purity was above 95% for every sorted population. PBMCs were isolated immediately by Lymphoprep density gradient centrifugation and stained directly without culture. To minimize batch effects, samples were stained and sorted in pairs, one healthy donor with one patient per experiment. V is shortened by 4 bases, J by 4 bases, and the region joining them spans 13 bases. Sequences SGHTA (CDR1) and FQGTGA (CDR2) are obtained from the germline V gene. The CDR3, cysteine through phenylalanine, is 14 amino acids long. Just CDR3 DNA is preserved here, 42 bases in frame from base 1. Concerning this clone itself: This receptor's antigen is unknown. Per-base qualities were not stored, and no clone one base away is much larger.

The entire amount of isolated RNA was reverse transcribed using the High Capacity cDNA Reverse Transcription Kit, so the sequenced TCRB transcripts were expressed ones. Naive, central memory and regulatory T cell samples underwent deep immunoSEQ sequencing, averaging roughly 3.4 million total reads per sample. Sorted cells were lysed in RLT buffer, and RNA was extracted using DNase-treated RNeasy Micro or Mini kits according to cell number. Each cell subset was processed on its own to prevent cross-contamination, while patient and healthy donor samples were processed together. Using the immunoSEQ multiplex PCR, TCRB sequences were amplified from cDNA into 87-bp fragments spanning the CDR3 region. The amplicons were sequenced using the Illumina HiSeq platform. From the authors' description of their analysis: PCR bias was corrected computationally using synthetic template baselines, and reads within Hamming distance 2 were collapsed, with unmergeable singletons discarded. Reads were aligned against IMGT to assign V, D and J genes, CDR3 length and insertions or deletions at six rearrangement sites. Within each subset, clonotype counts were normalized to the number of sorted cells before true diversity and Gini coefficients were calculated with the tcR R package. The overlap coefficient, calculated on TCRB nucleotide sequences, was used to measure repertoire sharing. Out-of-frame TCRB sequences from naive cells were analyzed as a proxy for the pre-selection repertoire. TCRdb provides this immuneACCESS table in a form limited to in-frame rearrangements. Some clones are lacking; in checked studies, under half of them reflect an unresolved V gene, and why the rest are absent is not known. V, J and clone size were drawn from that table, and D and trimming were deduced from the DNA. For this sample there are roughly 330,000 clones; approximately 13% appear just once. Roughly 0.015% of the sample is taken by the ten largest.

Sequencing was performed on naive CD4+ T cells from blood. This sample's cell subset or site label indicates: true naive CD4+ T cells. The source is a woman in her late teens or twenties with type 1 diabetes. The chain is made from TRBV7-3 and TRBJ1-1; possibly the D gene is TRBD1, per 6 matching bases. The CDR3 protein sequence reads: CASSSQGTGTEAFF. DNA sequence: TGTGCCAGCAGCTCCCAGGGGACGGGCACTGAAGCTTTCTTT.